This record looks at one T cell receptor (beta chain) sequence and its context. This entry is derived from a study of cytomegalovirus exposure and HLA in healthy donors. Turning to the study itself: Early release data held 80 million to 100 million unique TCRs from HLA-typed donors.

The PCR made use of 60 Vbeta and 13 Jbeta primers. Authors' analysis steps: The authors later counted tens of millions of unique TCR beta chains, roughly 11 million of them shared. Some clones are missing from TCRdb's copy, which holds only in-frame ones; the method was immunoSEQ multiplex PCR. Clonal size and the V and J genes are those of that table, whereas D and trimming came from the DNA. The table includes about 160,000 clones, roughly four fifths detected once. Germline V gives CDR1 GTSNPN, CDR2 SVGIG (reference sequence). There are 13 residues in the CDR3. With 5 bases clipped from V and 6 bases from J, the junction kept 9 bases outside the gene matches.

This clonotype originated in a man in his forties in good health and CMV-seronegative. This chain connects TRBV30 to TRBJ1-2, with 7 bases identical to TRBD1. The material sequenced was PBMCs. CDR3 sequence: CAWGTDRVNGYTF. CDR3 bases: TGTGCCTGGGGTACCGACAGGGTGAATGGCTACACCTTC. Variable domain in full (rest from reference TRBV30 and TRBJ1-2): SQTIHQWPATLVQPVGSPLSLECTVEGTSNPNLYWYRQAAGRGLQLLFYSVGIGQISSEVPQNLSASRPQDRQFILSSKKLLLSDSGFYLCAWGTDRVNGYTFGSGTRLTVV.